This T cell receptor beta chain was captured in a study of T-cell memory formation after mild COVID-19. TCR alpha and TCR beta cDNA libraries with sample barcodes and UMIs came from 5'RACE using constant-segment primers. TCRdb used MiXCR to reprocess the 5' RACE reads, holding one entry per CDR3 protein. The sample shows under 550,000 distinct CDR3 sequences, roughly 17% of them seen only once. The ends were cut back, 0 bases at V and 8 bases at J, with 13 bases in the middle. This CDR3 has 14 amino acids. CDR1 and CDR2 (germline): MNHEY, SVGAGI. The sequence was obtained from a man aged 18 to 29 who had mild COVID-19 (a few samples of this study predate the infection). Cell type and time point are not known. The sequencing sample was made of PBMCs or a T cell subset sorted from them (not recorded which). This chain joins TRBV6-5 and TRBJ1-2; no clear D. The CDR3 sequence is CASSYSVSLDGYTF. Written as DNA, the CDR3 is TGTGCCAGCAGTTACTCGGTCAGCCTAGACGGCTACACCTTC.